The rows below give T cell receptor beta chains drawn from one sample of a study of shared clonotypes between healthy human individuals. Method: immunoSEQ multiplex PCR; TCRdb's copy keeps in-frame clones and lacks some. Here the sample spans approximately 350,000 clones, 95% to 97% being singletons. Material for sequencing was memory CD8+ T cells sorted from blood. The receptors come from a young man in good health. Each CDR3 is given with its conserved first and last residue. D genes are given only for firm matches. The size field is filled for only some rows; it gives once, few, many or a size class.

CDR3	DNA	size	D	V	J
CASSKGTQPWPQHF	TGTGCCAGCAGCAAAGGGACCCAGCCCTGGCCCCAGCATTTT	NA	NA	TRBV21-1	TRBJ1-5
CASSTTLGLAGEWNEQFF	TGTGCCAGCAGCACTACGTTGGGACTAGCGGGAGAGTGGAATGAGCAGTTCTTC	once	NA	TRBV21-1	TRBJ2-1
CAWSLRGLNTEAFF	TGTGCCTGGAGTCTTCGGGGTCTGAACACTGAAGCTTTCTTT	NA	NA	TRBV30	TRBJ1-1
CASSGGVYEQYF	TGCGCCAGCAGTGGAGGGGTCTACGAGCAGTACTTC	NA	NA	TRBV10-1	TRBJ2-7
CASSVAVAGGLDTQYF	TGTGCCAGCAGCGTAGCGGTAGCGGGAGGGCTAGATACGCAGTATTTT	NA	TRBD2	TRBV9	TRBJ2-3
CASSASPLTGFYGYTF	TGTGCCAGCAGCGCTTCACCTCTCACAGGGTTCTATGGCTACACCTTC	NA	NA	TRBV2	TRBJ1-2
CASSIGGTGAAGNTIYF	TGTGCCAGTAGTATAGGGGGGACAGGGGCAGCTGGAAACACCATATATTTT	NA	TRBD1	TRBV19	TRBJ1-3
CASSQGTNTGELFF	TGTGCCAGCAGCCAAGGTACGAACACCGGGGAGCTGTTTTTT	NA	NA	TRBV4-2	TRBJ2-2
CASQAGGSYNEQFF	TGTGCCTCGCAAGCGGGAGGGTCCTACAATGAGCAGTTCTTC	NA	TRBD2	TRBV10-3	TRBJ2-1
CASSLWSGTDEKLFF	TGTGCCAGCAGCTTGTGGTCCGGCACGGATGAAAAACTGTTTTTT	NA	NA	TRBV7-8	TRBJ1-4
CASSQDRTGQYNSPLHF	TGCGCCAGCAGCCAAGATCGTACGGGACAGTATAATTCACCCCTCCACTTT	NA	TRBD1	TRBV4-1	TRBJ1-6
CASSRVGLAQNNEQFF	TGTGCCAGCAGCCGCGTGGGACTAGCGCAGAACAATGAGCAGTTCTTC	NA	TRBD2	TRBV7-9	TRBJ2-1
CASSPPSKYNEQFF	TGTGCCAGCAGCCCACCCTCAAAGTACAATGAGCAGTTCTTC	once	NA	TRBV5-4	TRBJ2-1
CASSLKTGQAYNEQFF	TGTGCCAGCAGCTTAAAAACGGGGCAGGCCTACAATGAGCAGTTCTTC	NA	NA	TRBV7-2	TRBJ2-1
CASSVSTGMQRYRNEQFF	TGTGCCAGCAGCGTATCCACGGGGATGCAGAGATATCGCAATGAGCAGTTCTTC	NA	NA	TRBV9	TRBJ2-1
CASGGQGGYNEQFF	TGTGCCAGCGGCGGACAGGGGGGATACAATGAGCAGTTCTTC	NA	TRBD1	TRBV6-5	TRBJ2-1
CATEAKGNTIYF	TGTGCCACCGAGGCAAAGGGAAACACCATATATTTT	NA	NA	TRBV28	TRBJ1-3
CASRTRDLLRWTQYF	TGTGCCAGCCGAACCCGGGACTTGCTAAGGTGGACCCAGTACTTC	NA	NA	TRBV6-1	TRBJ2-5
CASGPLRSSTDTQYF	TGTGCCAGCGGGCCCCTCCGGTCTAGCACAGATACGCAGTATTTT	NA	NA	TRBV2	TRBJ2-3
CASRFGNSGNTIYF	TGTGCCAGTAGATTTGGCAACTCTGGAAACACCATATATTTT	NA	NA	TRBV19	TRBJ1-3
CASNRGGSYNEQFF	TGTGCCAGCAATCGGGGGGGCTCCTACAATGAGCAGTTCTTC	NA	TRBD2	TRBV2	TRBJ2-1
CASSWVGGPQETQYF	TGTGCCAGCAGCTGGGTAGGGGGCCCCCAAGAGACCCAGTACTTC	once	TRBD1	TRBV5-6	TRBJ2-5
CASSQTWREGYEQYF	TGTGCCAGCAGCCAAACCTGGCGGGAGGGGTACGAGCAGTACTTC	NA	TRBD2	TRBV4-2	TRBJ2-7
CASSLSRLNLYSNQPQHF	TGTGCCAGCAGCTTGTCGAGGCTTAACCTTTATAGCAATCAGCCCCAGCATTTT	NA	NA	TRBV5-6	TRBJ1-5
CASSDDGASRVYGYTF	TGTGCCAGCAGTGATGATGGGGCAAGCAGGGTCTATGGCTACACCTTC	NA	NA	TRBV6-1	TRBJ1-2
CASRRGGGGYEQYF	TGTGCCAGCAGAAGAGGGGGAGGGGGCTACGAGCAGTACTTC	once	NA	TRBV6-1	TRBJ2-7
CASSLGTGDGYTF	TGTGCCAGCAGTTTGGGGACAGGGGATGGCTACACCTTC	NA	TRBD1	TRBV28	TRBJ1-2
CASSPYQSSYNEQFF	TGTGCCAGTAGTCCCTATCAGAGCTCCTACAATGAGCAGTTCTTC	NA	NA	TRBV19	TRBJ2-1
CASSLRTSGPGGTGELFF	TGCGCCAGCAGTTTGCGGACTAGCGGGCCGGGTGGCACCGGGGAGCTGTTTTTT	NA	TRBD2	TRBV5-1	TRBJ2-2
CASSIFGGPSYGYTF	TGTGCCAGCAGTATCTTCGGGGGGCCGAGCTATGGCTACACCTTC	NA	NA	TRBV6-6	TRBJ1-2
CASRWTSRYTGELFF	TGTGCCAGCAGGTGGACTTCGCGCTACACCGGGGAGCTGTTTTTT	once	NA	TRBV6-6	TRBJ2-2
CASSGGPYNEQFF	TGTGCCAGCAGTGGTGGGCCCTACAATGAGCAGTTCTTC	NA	NA	TRBV6-4	TRBJ2-1
CASSMMDRANYGYTF	TGTGCCAGTAGTATGATGGACAGGGCAAACTATGGCTACACCTTC	NA	TRBD1	TRBV19	TRBJ1-2
CASSQESWRTDTQYF	TGTGCCAGCAGCCAAGAGTCGTGGCGCACAGATACGCAGTATTTT	NA	NA	TRBV4-2	TRBJ2-3
CASSGRDSIGAGLPYEQYF	TGTGCCAGCAGTGGCCGGGACAGTATCGGGGCGGGCCTACCCTACGAGCAGTACTTC	NA	TRBD1	TRBV6-1	TRBJ2-7
CASTLTRTRGVSETQYF	TGTGCCAGCACCCTTACGCGGACTAGGGGAGTGTCGGAGACCCAGTACTTC	NA	TRBD2	TRBV7-6	TRBJ2-5
CASSGQAYSGNTIYF	TGTGCCAGTTCGGGACAGGCGTACTCTGGAAACACCATATATTTT	NA	TRBD1	TRBV19	TRBJ1-3
CASSLLEGGGQYF	TGCGCCAGCAGCTTGCTCGAAGGGGGAGGGCAGTACTTC	NA	NA	TRBV5-1	TRBJ2-7
CASSNEPDPATINEQYF	TGTGCCAGCAGCAACGAACCCGACCCCGCGACCATTAACGAGCAGTACTTC	NA	NA	TRBV5-4	TRBJ2-7
CAIRATGRGTEAFF	TGTGCCATCAGGGCCACGGGGCGGGGCACTGAAGCTTTCTTT	once	NA	TRBV10-3	TRBJ1-1
CAISDLAGGRWTDTQYF	TGTGCCATCAGTGACTTAGCGGGAGGGAGGTGGACAGATACGCAGTATTTT	NA	TRBD2	TRBV10-3	TRBJ2-3
CASSSRFQTAF	TGTGCCAGCAGCTCCAGATTTCAGACAGCCTTC	once	NA	TRBV7-9	TRBJ1-2
CASSQEPGLAGGGELFF	TGTGCCAGCAGCCAAGAGCCGGGACTAGCTGGAGGCGGGGAGCTGTTTTTT	NA	TRBD2	TRBV4-2	TRBJ2-2
CASSSIAGVTTGELFF	TGTGCCAGTAGTTCGATAGCGGGAGTAACCACCGGGGAGCTGTTTTTT	NA	TRBD2	TRBV19	TRBJ2-2
CASSEWRGRGEKLFF	TGTGCCAGCAGTGAATGGAGGGGGAGGGGTGAAAAACTGTTTTTT	NA	NA	TRBV25-1	TRBJ1-4
CATNREGNTEAFF	TGTGCCACCAACCGGGAGGGGAACACTGAAGCTTTCTTT	NA	NA	TRBV5-8	TRBJ1-1
CASSLSGDTSYNEQFF	TGTGCCAGCAGTTTGTCAGGGGACACCTCCTACAATGAGCAGTTCTTC	NA	NA	TRBV28	TRBJ2-1